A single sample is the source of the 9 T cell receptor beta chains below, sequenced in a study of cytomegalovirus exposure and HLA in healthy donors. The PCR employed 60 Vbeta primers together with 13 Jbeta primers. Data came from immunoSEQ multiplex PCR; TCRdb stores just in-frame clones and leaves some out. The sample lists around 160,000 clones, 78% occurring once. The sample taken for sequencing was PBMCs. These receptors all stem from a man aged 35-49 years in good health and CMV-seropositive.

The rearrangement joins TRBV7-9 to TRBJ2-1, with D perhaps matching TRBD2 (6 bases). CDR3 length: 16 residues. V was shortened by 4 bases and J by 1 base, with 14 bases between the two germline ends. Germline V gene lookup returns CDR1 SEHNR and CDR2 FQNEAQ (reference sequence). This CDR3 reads CASSSVAAPSYNEQFF. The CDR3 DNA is TGTGCCAGCAGCTCGGTAGCGGCGCCTTCCTACAATGAGCAGTTCTTC.

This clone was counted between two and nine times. CDR3 sequence: CASSQEVGRATGELFF. CDR3 DNA: TGTGCCAGCAGCCAAGAGGTCGGGAGGGCCACCGGGGAGCTGTTTTTT. The J gene is TRBJ2-2, the V gene TRBV4-2; 8 nucleotides agree with TRBD2. Germline V gene sequence: CDR1 LGHNA, CDR2 YNFKEQ. The CDR3 totals 16 residues. Trimming at V came to 0 bases and at J to 4 bases, leaving 4 bases not matched to a gene.

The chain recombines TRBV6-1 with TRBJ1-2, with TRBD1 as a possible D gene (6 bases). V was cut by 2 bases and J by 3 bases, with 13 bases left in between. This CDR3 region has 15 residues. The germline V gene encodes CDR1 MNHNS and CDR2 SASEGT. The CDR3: CASSEWDNVYYGYTF. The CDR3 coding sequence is TGTGCCAGCAGTGAATGGGACAACGTATACTATGGCTACACCTTC.

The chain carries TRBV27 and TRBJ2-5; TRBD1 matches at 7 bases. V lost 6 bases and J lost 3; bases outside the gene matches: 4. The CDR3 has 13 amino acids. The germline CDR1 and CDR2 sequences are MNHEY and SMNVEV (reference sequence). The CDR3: CASSLGTEETQYF. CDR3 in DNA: TGTGCCAGCAGCTTGGGGACAGAAGAGACCCAGTACTTC.

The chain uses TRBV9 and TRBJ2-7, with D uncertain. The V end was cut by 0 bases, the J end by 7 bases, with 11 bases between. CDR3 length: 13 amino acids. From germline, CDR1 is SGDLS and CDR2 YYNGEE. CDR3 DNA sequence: TGTGCCAGCAGCGTAGGGTCGGTAGAGGAGCAGTACTTC. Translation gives CASSVGSVEEQYF.

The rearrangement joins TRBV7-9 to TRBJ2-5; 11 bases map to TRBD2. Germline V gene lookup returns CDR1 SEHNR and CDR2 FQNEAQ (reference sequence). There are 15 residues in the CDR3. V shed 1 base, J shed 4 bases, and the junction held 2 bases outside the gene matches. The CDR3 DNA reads TGTGCCAGCAGCTTAGGGACTAGCGGGCTAGAGACCCAGTACTTC. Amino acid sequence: CASSLGTSGLETQYF.

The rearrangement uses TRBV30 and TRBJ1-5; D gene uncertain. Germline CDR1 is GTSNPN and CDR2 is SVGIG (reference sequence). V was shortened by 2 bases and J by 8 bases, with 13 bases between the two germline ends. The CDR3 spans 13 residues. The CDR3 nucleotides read TGTGCCTGGAGTACGCAGAAGGGAGAGCCCCAGCATTTT. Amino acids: CAWSTQKGEPQHF.

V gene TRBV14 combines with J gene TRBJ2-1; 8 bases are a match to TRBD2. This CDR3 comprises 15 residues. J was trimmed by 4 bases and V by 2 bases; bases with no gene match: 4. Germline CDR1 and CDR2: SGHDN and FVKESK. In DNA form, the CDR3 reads TGTGCCAGCAGCCAAATAGCGGGATCGTACAATGAGCAGTTCTTC. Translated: CASSQIAGSYNEQFF.

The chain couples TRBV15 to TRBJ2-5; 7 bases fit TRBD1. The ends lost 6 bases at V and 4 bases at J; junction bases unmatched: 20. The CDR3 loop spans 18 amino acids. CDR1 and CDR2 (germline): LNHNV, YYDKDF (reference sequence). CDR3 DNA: TGTGCCACCAGACAAGGATCCCTCCTCGACAGGGTTCGAGAGACCCAGTACTTC. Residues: CATRQGSLLDRVRETQYF.